Sequencing of this T cell receptor (beta chain) was carried out in a study of cytomegalovirus exposure and HLA in healthy donors. Study as a whole: In a previous analysis, approximately 110 million unique TCR beta sequences were found from some 180 million T cells. Genotyping showed around 80% of a few hundred donors falling in the Caucasian-associated ancestry cluster. Study-wide results and limits: With later analysis, a missense DCLRE1C variant became linked to TCR beta V- and J-gene trimming.

This clone was detected only a few times. Its antigen is unidentified. The J segment lost 7 bases and the V segment lost 6 bases, leaving 6 bases of the junction unmatched. CDR3 length equals 13 residues. Looked up from germline, CDR1 is MNHNY and CDR2 is SVGAGI (reference sequence). PCR primers comprised 60 Vbeta and 13 Jbeta primers. Some clones are missing from TCRdb's copy, which holds only in-frame ones; the method was immunoSEQ multiplex PCR. Of about 130,000 clones in the sample, 80% were seen once. The specimen sequenced was PBMCs. The clonotype was recovered from a man aged 30-40 years in good health and CMV-seronegative. The chain combines TRBV6-6 with TRBJ2-1; 7 nucleotides align to TRBD2. The CDR3, as DNA: TGTGCCAGCAGGGGGGGAGCGGGGAATGAGCAGTTCTTC. This translates into CASRGGAGNEQFF.